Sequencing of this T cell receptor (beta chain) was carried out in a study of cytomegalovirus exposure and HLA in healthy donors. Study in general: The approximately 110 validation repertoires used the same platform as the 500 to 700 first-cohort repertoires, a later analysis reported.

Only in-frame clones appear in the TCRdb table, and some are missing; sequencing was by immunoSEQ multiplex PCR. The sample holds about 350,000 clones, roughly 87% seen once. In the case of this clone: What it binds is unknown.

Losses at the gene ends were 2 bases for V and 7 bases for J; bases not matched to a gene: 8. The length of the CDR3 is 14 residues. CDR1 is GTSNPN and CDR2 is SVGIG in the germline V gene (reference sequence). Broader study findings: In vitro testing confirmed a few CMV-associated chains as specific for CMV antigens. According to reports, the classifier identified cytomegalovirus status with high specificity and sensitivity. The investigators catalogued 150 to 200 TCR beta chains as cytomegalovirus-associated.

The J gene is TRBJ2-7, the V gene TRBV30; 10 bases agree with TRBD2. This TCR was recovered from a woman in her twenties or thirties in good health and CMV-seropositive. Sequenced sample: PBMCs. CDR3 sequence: CAWSRGLAQMEQYF. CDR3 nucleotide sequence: TGTGCCTGGAGTAGGGGACTAGCGCAGATGGAGCAGTACTTC.